One T cell receptor (beta chain) is described in this entry. Its antigen is still unknown. This sample is drawn from a study of T cells after posttransplantation cyclophosphamide. Findings of the study overall: Later post-transplant blood repertoires were often dominated by donor CD8+ memory clones.

The naive gate required viable CD3+CD4+ or CD3+CD8+ cells with CCR7+CD45RA+CD45RO-CD95-CD27+CD28+ phenotype. From germline, CDR1 is LNHDA and CDR2 SQIVND (reference sequence). Trimming took 3 bases from V and 0 from J, leaving 9 bases between them. The CDR3 is 15 amino acids. Generated by immunoSEQ multiplex PCR, the TCRdb table keeps only in-frame clones and is missing some. The sample yields approximately 23,000 clones, about 97% seen once. Sequenced sample: naive CD4+ T cells sorted from PBMCs. This clonotype originated in a man aged 45-65 years in good health, CMV-negative, and a related stem cell transplant donor. V usage is TRBV19 and J usage is TRBJ2-4; TRBD2 is a possible D gene (6 bases). The CDR3 sequence: CASSIVGLAKNIQYF. As DNA, the CDR3 is TGTGCCAGTAGTATCGTGGGACTAGCCAAAAACATTCAGTACTTC.